This entry lists 24 T cell receptor beta chains sequenced from one sample in a study of tumor-infiltrating lymphocytes in localized non-small cell lung cancer. Sequenced by immunoSEQ multiplex PCR; TCRdb stores in-frame clones only, minus some. The data show 11,000 or so clones, 80% to 85% seen once. The sequencing sample was made of lung tumor tissue. These receptor sequences come from a human donor with non-small cell lung cancer.

The CDR3 loop is CASRSMNTEAFF. CDR3 DNA: TGTGCCAGCAGGTCCATGAACACTGAAGCTTTCTTT. The chain joins TRBV28 to TRBJ1-1; D is uncertain. The V gene's germline CDR1 is MDHEN and CDR2 SYDVKM. This CDR3 comprises 12 residues. V dropped 6 bases and J dropped 0 bases, with 5 bases sitting between them.

V and J are TRBV7-9 and TRBJ2-5; D remains ambiguous. Trimming cost V 1 base and J 2 bases, with 8 bases left between them. The CDR3 has 14 amino acids. CDR1 and CDR2 (germline): SEHNR, FQNEAQ (reference sequence). CDR3 residues: CASSLVSVQETQYF. CDR3 DNA sequence: TGTGCCAGCAGCTTAGTTTCGGTACAAGAGACCCAGTACTTC.

This clone has just one count. The chain recombines TRBV7-2 with TRBJ2-1, with 12 bases that match TRBD2. Germline-derived CDR1 and CDR2 are SGHTA and FQGNSA. The CDR3 extends over 19 amino acids. J gave up 0 bases and V 2 bases, and 8 bases lay outside the gene matches. The CDR3 here is CASSLTGTSGLSSYNEQFF. CDR3 DNA: TGTGCCAGCAGCTTAACCGGGACTAGCGGGTTGAGCTCCTACAATGAGCAGTTCTTC. The whole variable domain, filled in from reference TRBV7-2 and TRBJ2-1, reads GAGVSQSPSNKVTEKGKDVELRCDPISGHTALYWYRQSLGQGLEFLIYFQGNSAPDKSGLPSDRFSAERTGGSVSTLTIQRTQQEDSAVYLCASSLTGTSGLSSYNEQFFGPGTRLTVL.

The rearrangement joins TRBV5-1 to TRBJ2-1; no reliable D call. V shed 2 bases and J shed 5 bases, with 2 bases lying between them. Germline V lookup: CDR1 SGHRS, CDR2 YFSETQ. The CDR3 consists of 11 residues. The CDR3 protein is CASSFNNEQFF. The CDR3, as DNA: TGCGCCAGCAGCTTTAACAATGAGCAGTTCTTC.

The chain carries TRBV28 and TRBJ2-5; TRBD2 matches at 13 bases. The CDR3 loop spans 15 amino acids. Germline assignment: CDR1 MDHEN and CDR2 SYDVKM. J gave up 4 bases and V 7 bases, and 6 bases lay outside the gene matches. CDR3 residues: CASTPGLAGPETQYF. CDR3 DNA sequence: TGTGCCAGCACCCCGGGACTAGCGGGGCCAGAGACCCAGTACTTC.

This clone has only one observation. V usage is TRBV6-5 and J usage is TRBJ2-3; D uncertain. The CDR3 loop spans 13 amino acids. Germline-derived CDR1 and CDR2 are MNHEY and SVGAGI. Trimming shortened V by 0 bases and J by 4 bases, and 5 bases separated the two germline ends. The CDR3 bases are TGTGCCAGCAGTTACTCTATAGCAGATACGCAGTATTTT. Protein sequence: CASSYSIADTQYF.

This clone was found once. The chain combines TRBV7-8 with TRBJ1-2; D uncertain. Germline V CDR1 and CDR2: SGHVS, FQNEAQ. V was cut by 6 bases and J by 5 bases, with 10 bases left in between. This CDR3 is built from 12 residues. The CDR3 region is CASSGRDYGYTF. CDR3 nucleotides: TGTGCCAGCAGTGGTAGAGATTATGGCTACACCTTC.

This chain links TRBV6-5 with TRBJ1-1; 9 positions match TRBD1. V was clipped by 4 bases and J by 4 bases; unmatched bases: 1. Germline V gene data show CDR1 as MNHEY and CDR2 as SVGAGI. The length of the CDR3 is 13 residues. CDR3 bases: TGTGCCAGCAGTTCGACAGGGGGCACTGAAGCTTTCTTT. Amino acids: CASSSTGGTEAFF.

The chain is built from TRBV4-1 and TRBJ2-5, with D perhaps given as TRBD1 or TRBD2 (5 bases each). CDR1 and CDR2 from the germline V gene are MGHRA and YSYEKL. The CDR3 loop spans 10 amino acids. With 5 bases removed from V and 13 bases from J, the gap between germline ends came to 11 bases. The CDR3 region has the DNA TGCGCCAGCAGCGACGGGACGACGTACTTC. Protein product: CASSDGTTYF.

The V call is TRBV6-5, the J call TRBJ2-6; D might be TRBD1 or TRBD2, each matching 5 bases. CDR1 and CDR2 (germline): MNHEY, SVGAGI. This CDR3 spans 15 amino acids. Between the trimmed V and J ends, which lost 5 bases and 3 bases, there was a span of 11 bases. CDR3 amino acids: CASSTRGVGANVLTF. In DNA, the CDR3 is TGTGCCAGCAGTACCCGGGGCGTTGGGGCCAACGTCCTGACTTTC.

This rearrangement joins TRBV7-3 to TRBJ1-1; 8 bases line up with TRBD1. Trimming removed 5 bases from V and 8 bases from J; junction bases left unmatched: 7. Germline V CDR1 and CDR2: SGHTA, FQGTGA. The CDR3 is 13 amino acids. Here the CDR3 DNA reads TGTGCCAGCAGCCCCGGACAGGGCCAGGAAGCTTTCTTT. It specifies CASSPGQGQEAFF. The full variable domain, rest sourced from reference TRBV7-3 and TRBJ1-1, is GAGVSQTPSNKVTEKGKYVELRCDPISGHTALYWYRQSLGQGPEFLIYFQGTGAADDSGLPNDRFFAVRPEGSVSTLKIQRTERGDSAVYLCASSPGQGQEAFFGQGTRLTVV.

Only a few counts were recorded for this clone. The V call is TRBV6-6, the J call TRBJ2-2, with D perhaps matching TRBD1 (7 bases). Germline assignment: CDR1 MNHNY and CDR2 SVGAGI (reference sequence). The CDR3 length is 14 residues. V lost 5 bases, J lost 4 bases, and 11 bases lay in between. CDR3 in DNA: TGTGCCAGCAGTCGCGGGACAGCCACCGGGGAGCTGTTTTTT. This sequence encodes CASSRGTATGELFF.

The gene calls are TRBV2 and TRBJ2-7; 10 bases line up with TRBD2. The CDR3 has 15 residues. V lost 1 base and J lost 9; bases outside the gene matches: 9. Germline values: CDR1 SNHLY, CDR2 FYNNEI. The CDR3 nucleotides are TGTGCCAGCAGTGAAGAAATAGCGGGGGGAGCATGGCAGTACTTC. It encodes CASSEEIAGGAWQYF.

The chain uses TRBV6-1 and TRBJ2-1; the D gene is possibly TRBD2 (6 bases). CDR1 is MNHNS and CDR2 is SASEGT in the germline V gene. CDR3 length: 13 residues. V was pared by 8 bases and J by 8 bases, with 16 bases between. The CDR3 sequence is CASSVVAVDEQFF. The CDR3 nucleotides read TGTGCCAGCTCGGTTGTAGCGGTCGATGAGCAGTTCTTC.

The chain has TRBV7-6 and TRBJ2-2; TRBD2 might be the D (6 bases). This CDR3 has 16 amino acids. V gave up 3 bases and J gave up 4 bases, with 15 bases separating them. Germline values: CDR1 SGHVS, CDR2 FNYEAQ. CDR3 coding DNA: TGTGCCAGCAGCTTTGGAGGGCTAGCACTCACCGGGGAGCTGTTTTTT. This gives the protein CASSFGGLALTGELFF.

The chain links TRBV29-1 to TRBJ1-1; the match to TRBD1 covers 12 bases. V lost 4 bases and J lost 1; bases outside the gene matches: 7. Germline CDR1 reads SQVTM; CDR2 reads ANQGSEA. This CDR3 has 16 residues. The CDR3 reads CSVVGGQGAGNTEAFF. The CDR3 DNA follows: TGCAGCGTTGTGGGGGGACAGGGGGCTGGGAACACTGAAGCTTTCTTT. The full variable domain, in which reference TRBV29-1 and TRBJ1-1 provide the parts outside the CDR3, is SAVISQKPSRDICQRGTSLTIQCQVDSQVTMMFWYRQQPGQSLTLIATANQGSEATYESGFVIDKFPISRPNLTFSTLTVSNMSPEDSSIYLCSVVGGQGAGNTEAFFGQGTRLTVV.

This chain connects TRBV27 to TRBJ2-2, with D tentatively TRBD1 (6 bases). V dropped 2 bases and J dropped 5 bases, with 9 bases sitting between them. Germline V CDR1 and CDR2: MNHEY, SMNVEV (reference sequence). CDR3 length: 14 residues. CDR3 region: CASSLMGATGELFF. CDR3 sequence (DNA): TGTGCCAGCAGTTTAATGGGGGCTACCGGGGAGCTGTTTTTT.

V and J are TRBV6-5 and TRBJ2-3; the D gene could be TRBD1 or TRBD2 (5 bases each). The CDR3 totals 13 residues. V dropped 6 bases and J dropped 0 bases, with 7 bases sitting between them. The V gene's germline CDR1 is MNHEY and CDR2 SVGAGI. CDR3 loop: CASRGDSTDTQYF. The CDR3 nucleotides read TGTGCCAGCAGGGGGGACAGCACAGATACGCAGTATTTT.

The chain has TRBV19 and TRBJ2-5; 10 nucleotides agree with TRBD1. The trim removed 5 bases at V and 5 bases at J, leaving 8 bases unmatched. The CDR3 has 15 residues. Germline V gene sequence: CDR1 LNHDA, CDR2 SQIVND (reference sequence). For the CDR3, the DNA is TGTGCCAGTAGTCTAACCGGGACAGGGGCCGAGACCCAGTACTTC. Translating it yields CASSLTGTGAETQYF.

The rearrangement uses TRBV30 and TRBJ2-1; 7 nucleotides match TRBD2. With V trimmed by 0 bases and J by 7 bases, 3 bases remained unmatched. Germline V gives CDR1 GTSNPN, CDR2 SVGIG (reference sequence). This CDR3 spans 13 amino acids. The CDR3 DNA reads as TGTGCCTGGAGTGTACCCGGGGGGAATGAGCAGTTCTTC. It is translated as CAWSVPGGNEQFF.

The rearrangement links TRBV7-6 to TRBJ1-1; 9 bases align to TRBD1. Germline lookup yields CDR1 SGHVS and CDR2 FNYEAQ. The V segment lost 5 bases and the J segment 3 bases; nucleotides outside the gene matches: 10. The CDR3 is made up of 16 amino acids. The CDR3, as DNA: TGTGCCAGCAGCCAAGAGACAGGGGGTAGGTACACTGAAGCTTTCTTT. Its translation is CASSQETGGRYTEAFF.

The chain recombines TRBV7-9 with TRBJ2-1, with TRBD2 matching over 9 bases. The junction had 13 bases not matched to a gene; V was cut back by 2 bases and J by 5 bases. The CDR3 length is 18 residues. Germline assignment: CDR1 SEHNR and CDR2 FQNEAQ (reference sequence). CDR3 nucleotides: TGTGCCAGCAGCTTACTTAGCGGGGGCAGTCCTTACCACAATGAGCAGTTCTTC. The encoded protein is CASSLLSGGSPYHNEQFF.

The rearrangement uses TRBV11-1 and TRBJ2-1, with 12 bases fitting TRBD2. CDR1 and CDR2 from the germline V gene are SGHAT and FQDESV (reference sequence). This CDR3 region has 15 residues. V trimming: 3 bases; J trimming: 8 bases; junction bases outside the gene matches: 5. CDR3 sequence (DNA): TGTGCCAGCAGCTTCACTAGCGGGAGGATCTATGAGCAGTTCTTC. It is translated as CASSFTSGRIYEQFF.

This clone was observed once. The rearrangement uses TRBV18 and TRBJ1-5; no firm D call. This CDR3 region has 16 residues. Germline V CDR1 and CDR2: KGHSH, LQKENI. With 1 base removed from V and 0 bases from J, the gap between germline ends came to 10 bases. Here the CDR3 reads CASSPQTPDSNQPQHF. Written as DNA, the CDR3 is TGTGCCAGCTCACCACAAACACCGGATAGCAATCAGCCCCAGCATTTT.